This T cell receptor (beta chain) is from a study of vaccination effects on CD4 cells after COVID-19. Whole-study results and caveats: Late after vaccination, infection- and vaccine-induced clones showed marked clonal contraction.

The germline gives CDR1 SGHRS, CDR2 YFSETQ. J was trimmed by 5 bases and V by 3 bases; bases with no gene match: 9. The CDR3 is made up of 17 amino acids. Generated by immunoSEQ multiplex PCR, the TCRdb table keeps only in-frame clones and is missing some. The sample has roughly 20,000 clones; over 60% are singletons. CD4+ T cells specific for antigen were expanded with viral peptide pools by the ViraFEST assay before sequencing. Culturing for more than 9 days preceded CD4+ T cell isolation. The vaccine given was either BNT162b2 or mRNA-1273, in two doses. None of these healthy vaccinees had been infected with SARS-CoV-2 before vaccination. Worth noting for this clone: Its antigen is not known.

The sample consisted of CD4+ T cells from PBMCs cultured with HCoV-NL63 spike peptides, taken after COVID-19 vaccination. The chain has TRBV5-1 and TRBJ2-5, with TRBD2 identical over 14 bases. This TCR derives from a human donor who received a COVID-19 vaccine. The CDR3 bases are TGCGCCAGCAGCTCGCTGACTAGCGGGGGGGCCGGGGAGACCCAGTACTTC. Translating it yields CASSSLTSGGAGETQYF.